A selection of T cell receptor beta chains follows, all from one sample in a study of beta chain features in type 1 diabetes. The method was immunoSEQ multiplex PCR; TCRdb's version includes in-frame clones alone and lacks a portion of them. The repertoire consists of roughly 350,000 clones, with 9.5% to 12% occurring once and the leading ten covering 0.015%. Sequencing was carried out using naive CD4+ T cells from blood. The source is a young woman in good health. Both conserved end residues are part of each CDR3. The D gene is left open where the match is weak. Some rows mark clone size as missing; the rest say once, few, many or name a class of expanded clone.

TRBJ2-1 | few | TRBV4-3 | TRBD2 | 15 | TGCGCCAGCAGCCTGGGCGGCGGGAGAAGCAATGAGCAGTTCTTC | CASSLGGGRSNEQFF
TRBJ2-1 | NA | TRBV7-9 | TRBD2 | 17 | TGTGCCAGCTACCGGGGGGGGATGGCTACTAATTACAATGAGCAGTTCTTC | CASYRGGMATNYNEQFF
TRBJ2-1 | few | TRBV29-1 | TRBD2 | 17 | TGCAGCGTCACCATTCTAGCGGGAGGGCCAAGGACAAATGAGCAGTTCTTC | CSVTILAGGPRTNEQFF
TRBJ2-3 | NA | TRBV2 | TRBD2 | 16 | TGTGCCAGCAGTCCACATAGCGGGAGGAGCACAGATACGCAGTATTTT | CASSPHSGRSTDTQYF
TRBJ2-1 | NA | TRBV5-1 | TRBD1 | 15 | TGCGCCAGCAGCCCAGGGGGTTACTCCTACAATGAGCAGTTCTTC | CASSPGGYSYNEQFF
TRBJ1-1 | NA | TRBV30 | NA | 13 | TGTGCCTGGAGTGTACGACAGAACACTGAAGCTTTCTTT | CAWSVRQNTEAFF
TRBJ1-4 | NA | TRBV30 | NA | 13 | TGTGCCTGGAGTACAGGAAATAATGAAAAACTGTTTTTT | CAWSTGNNEKLFF
TRBJ1-2 | few | TRBV18 | NA | 11 | TGTGCCAGCTCGGGAGACTATGGCTACACCTTC | CASSGDYGYTF
TRBJ1-5 | few | TRBV4-2 | TRBD1 | 18 | TGTGCCAGCAGCCAAGCTACCCCGGGACAGGGGGTGATTCAGCCCCAGCATTTT | CASSQATPGQGVIQPQHF
TRBJ2-5 | few | TRBV11-2 | TRBD2 | 18 | TGTGCCAGCAGCTTAGCCGCGGGGGGTAGCGGGAGGTTCGAGACCCAGTACTTC | CASSLAAGGSGRFETQYF
TRBJ2-1 | NA | TRBV29-1 | NA | 15 | TGCAGCGTTGAAGATGGTAACAGGGCGCACAATGAGCAGTTCTTC | CSVEDGNRAHNEQFF
TRBJ2-7 | NA | TRBV9 | TRBD2 | 14 | TGTGCCAGCAGCGTAGATCTAGCGGGAGTCGAGCAGTACTTC | CASSVDLAGVEQYF
TRBJ2-3 | few | TRBV10-3 | NA | 12 | TGTGCCATCAGTGAGAACGGGGATACGCAGTATTTT | CAISENGDTQYF
TRBJ1-2 | NA | TRBV7-9 | TRBD1 | 15 | TGTGCCAGCAGCCCTGGGGACAGGCGATTCTATGGCTACACCTTC | CASSPGDRRFYGYTF
TRBJ2-7 | NA | TRBV14 | TRBD2 | 17 | TGTGCCAGCAGCCAAGATATCATCGAGGGACTAGTCTACGAGCAGTACTTC | CASSQDIIEGLVYEQYF
TRBJ2-7 | few | TRBV27 | TRBD2 | 16 | TGTGCCAGCAGCACCACCGGGACTAGTTGGCGGTACGAGCAGTACTTC | CASSTTGTSWRYEQYF
TRBJ2-5 | few | TRBV27 | TRBD2 | 15 | TGTGCCAGCAGTTTTGCGGGCGGGAGCCCCGAGACCCAGTACTTC | CASSFAGGSPETQYF
TRBJ2-6 | NA | TRBV18 | NA | 15 | TGTGCCAGCTCCAGAGGTCATTCTGGGGCCAACGTCCTGACTTTC | CASSRGHSGANVLTF
TRBJ1-2 | few | TRBV4-3 | NA | 14 | TGCGCCAGCAGCCAAGACGGGGAGATGGGGGGCTACACCTTC | CASSQDGEMGGYTF
TRBJ2-3 | few | TRBV2 | NA | 11 | TGTGCCAGCAGTACAGGGCGTGCGCAGTATTTT | CASSTGRAQYF
TRBJ2-1 | NA | TRBV7-2 | TRBD2 | 17 | TGTGCCAGCAGCACCTGGGGGCGGGAGGGATCCTACAATGAGCAGTTCTTC | CASSTWGREGSYNEQFF
TRBJ1-1 | few | TRBV9 | NA | 16 | TGTGCCAGCAGGAAGGGGGGGGTTGGACGGGACACTGAAGCTTTCTTT | CASRKGGVGRDTEAFF
TRBJ2-1 | few | TRBV9 | TRBD1 | 15 | TGTGCCAGCAGCGTAGACAGGGGCTCCTACAATGAGCAGTTCTTC | CASSVDRGSYNEQFF
TRBJ2-5 | few | TRBV10-3 | NA | 14 | TGTGCCATCAGTGATCGGCTGGAGCCGGGGACCCAGTACTTC | CAISDRLEPGTQYF
TRBJ2-7 | few | TRBV28 | NA | 14 | TGTGCCAGCAGTTCAATATTTCGGGAGTCCGAGCAGTACTTC | CASSSIFRESEQYF
TRBJ2-1 | NA | TRBV2 | TRBD2 | 15 | TGTGCCAGCAGTACGCCGATCAGACTAGCGGGATTGCAGTTCTTC | CASSTPIRLAGLQFF
TRBJ1-4 | NA | TRBV28 | TRBD1 | 14 | TGTGCCAGCAGTACCATGACAGGGTTTGAAAAACTGTTTTTT | CASSTMTGFEKLFF
TRBJ1-5 | few | TRBV6-6 | TRBD1 | 15 | TGTGCCAGCAGTTTCCGGGACAGGAACAATCAGCCCCAGCATTTT | CASSFRDRNNQPQHF
TRBJ2-1 | NA | TRBV19 | TRBD1 | 15 | TGTGCCAGTAGTATGGGACAGGGAAACTACAATGAGCAGTTCTTC | CASSMGQGNYNEQFF
TRBJ2-7 | NA | TRBV29-1 | TRBD2 | 19 | TGCAGCGTTGAAGTTCGGTTCGGGACTAGCGGGAGGCCGCAGAAGGAGCAGTACTTC | CSVEVRFGTSGRPQKEQYF
TRBJ2-7 | few | TRBV9 | TRBD2 | 14 | TGTGCCAGCAGCGTACAAGCGGGAGCTCTCGAGCAGTACTTC | CASSVQAGALEQYF
TRBJ2-1 | NA | TRBV9 | NA | 14 | TGTGCCAGCAGCGTTGGCCACTCCTACAATGAGCAGTTCTTC | CASSVGHSYNEQFF
TRBJ2-7 | NA | TRBV28 | NA | 16 | TGTGCCAGCAGTTCCGCAGGGGATGGACCACACTACGAGCAGTACTTC | CASSSAGDGPHYEQYF
TRBJ2-3 | NA | TRBV4-2 | TRBD1 | 16 | TGTGCCAGCAGCCATCCCGGGACAGGGGGGGAAGATACGCAGTATTTT | CASSHPGTGGEDTQYF
TRBJ1-1 | NA | TRBV30 | NA | 13 | TGTGCCTGGAGTGAATTTCGTGACACTGAAGCTTTCTTT | CAWSEFRDTEAFF
TRBJ2-1 | NA | TRBV1 | NA | 14 | TGCACCAGATCTAGCGGGAGGGCCTACAATGAGCAGTTCTTC | CTRSSGRAYNEQFF
TRBJ2-3 | few | TRBV21-1 | NA | 12 | TGTGCCAGACGAGCGAAGGGCAGGGTGCAGTATTTT | CARRAKGRVQYF
TRBJ2-7 | NA | TRBV7-2 | NA | 15 | TGTGCCAGCAGACCTACTGGCAGGGGTTCCTACGAGCAGTACTTC | CASRPTGRGSYEQYF
TRBJ2-7 | few | TRBV30 | TRBD2 | 13 | TGTGCCTGGATGGGGGGGAGCTCCTACGAGCAGTACTTC | CAWMGGSSYEQYF
TRBJ1-2 | NA | TRBV6-4 | TRBD1 | 16 | TGTGCCAGCAGTCTCTCCGGGACAGGGACTAACTATGGCTACACCTTC | CASSLSGTGTNYGYTF
TRBJ1-3 | NA | TRBV6-5 | NA | 14 | TGTGCCAGCAGTTACGGACACCGAGGAAACACCATATATTTT | CASSYGHRGNTIYF
TRBJ1-5 | NA | TRBV7-9 | TRBD1 | 13 | TGTGCCAGCAGCCCCACAGGGGATCAGCCCCAGCATTTT | CASSPTGDQPQHF
TRBJ2-1 | few | TRBV5-1 | TRBD2 | 15 | TGCGCCAGCAGCTTAACTAGCGGGATGCTCAATGAGCAGTTCTTC | CASSLTSGMLNEQFF
TRBJ1-2 | NA | TRBV11-2 | TRBD1 | 13 | TGTGCCAGCAGCATCGACAGGGCCCGGGGCTACACCTTC | CASSIDRARGYTF
TRBJ1-5 | once | TRBV18 | NA | 14 | TGTGCCAGCTCACAAGACAGGCTCAATCAGCCCCAGCATTTT | CASSQDRLNQPQHF